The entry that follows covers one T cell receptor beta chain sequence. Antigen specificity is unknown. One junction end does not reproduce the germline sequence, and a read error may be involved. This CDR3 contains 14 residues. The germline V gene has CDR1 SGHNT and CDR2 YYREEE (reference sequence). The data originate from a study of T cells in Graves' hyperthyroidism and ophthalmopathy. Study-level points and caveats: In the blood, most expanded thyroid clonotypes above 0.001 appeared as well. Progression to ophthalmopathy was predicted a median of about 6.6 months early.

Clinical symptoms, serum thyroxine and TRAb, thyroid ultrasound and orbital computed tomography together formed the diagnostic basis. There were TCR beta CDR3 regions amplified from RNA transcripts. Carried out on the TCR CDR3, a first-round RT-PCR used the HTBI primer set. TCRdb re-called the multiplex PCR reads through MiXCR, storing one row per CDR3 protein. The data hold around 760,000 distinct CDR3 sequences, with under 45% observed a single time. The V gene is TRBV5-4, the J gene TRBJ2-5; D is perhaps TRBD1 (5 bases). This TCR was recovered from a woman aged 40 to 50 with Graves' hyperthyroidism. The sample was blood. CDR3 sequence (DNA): TGTGCCAGCAGCACCCGGACATCCCAAGGGACCCAGTACTTC. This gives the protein CASSTRTSQGTQYF.